These 22 T cell receptor beta chains originate from one sample sequenced in a study of vaccination and CD4 T cells after COVID-19 (dated by TCRdb to between 2020 and 2023). The intended sense of this specimen's treatment or condition label: approximately 9-day PBMC culture with coronavirus spike peptide pools or control peptides (ViraFEST assay). For these receptors, no antigen is known. Libraries were made using PCR. The listed sequencing device is Illumina iSeq 100. DNA from cultured CD4+ T cells was subjected to TCR sequencing with the Oncomine TCR Beta short-read assay at the Johns Hopkins FTIC core. TCRdb applied fastp at Q25 and MiXCR to the public reads, then kept only in-frame beta chains. Rows with one shared CDR3 protein collapse into an entry with the most common genes and DNA. Within this sample are 20,000 to 30,000 distinct CDR3 sequences, with 58% of them counted one time only. 2.8% of the sample lies in the top ten.

The sequenced sample was CD4+ T cells from blood, cultured in vitro. The receptors shown here come from a human donor who had recovered from COVID-19.

The chain carries TRBV11-3 and TRBJ2-2; TRBD2 might be the D (6 bases). The CDR3 length is 13 residues. The germline CDR1 and CDR2 sequences are SGHNT and YENEEA. Trimming pared 4 bases from V and 3 bases from J, leaving 6 bases between. In nucleotides, the CDR3 is TGTGCCAGCAGCTGGAGGGACACCGGGGAGCTGTTTTTT. Translation: CASSWRDTGELFF.

This chain links TRBV7-8 with TRBJ2-3; no clear D. Germline CDR1 is SGHVS and CDR2 is FQNEAQ. The CDR3 covers 16 residues. Trimming removed 2 bases from V and 2 bases from J, with 14 bases in between. CDR3 protein: CASSLLAERSTDTQYF. CDR3 in DNA: TGTGCCAGCAGCTTATTGGCCGAGCGTTCCACAGATACGCAGTATTTT.

A single count supports this clonotype. The rearrangement uses TRBV27 and TRBJ2-2; TRBD2 aligns across 11 bases. CDR1 is MNHEY and CDR2 is SMNVEV in the germline V gene (reference sequence). This CDR3 has 16 amino acids. Trimming at V came to 2 bases and at J to 7 bases, leaving 6 bases not matched to a gene. CDR3 protein: CASSLGLAGGLGELFF. CDR3 coding DNA: TGTGCCAGCAGTTTAGGGCTAGCGGGGGGTCTCGGGGAGCTGTTTTTT.

The chain joins TRBV6-2 or TRBV6-3 to TRBJ2-7; tentative D call: TRBD2 (5 bases). V was shortened by 8 bases and J by 2 bases, with 13 bases between the two germline ends. CDR3 length: 13 amino acids. Germline CDR1 and CDR2: MNHEY and SVGEGT. In nucleotides, the CDR3 is TGTGCCAGCCGTGGACTTTCCCCCTACGAGCAGTACTTC. Protein: CASRGLSPYEQYF.

This clonotype was seen a few times. The V gene is TRBV15, the J gene TRBJ1-1, with D hard to call. This CDR3 has 15 residues. Trimming removed 1 base from V and 1 base from J, with 10 bases in between. The germline gives CDR1 LNHNV, CDR2 YYDKDF (reference sequence). CDR3 sequence: CATSRGSATNTEAFF. The CDR3 bases are TGTGCCACCAGCAGAGGGTCAGCAACGAACACTGAAGCTTTCTTT.

The J gene is TRBJ1-5, the V gene TRBV5-1; no clear D gene. The CDR3 contains 15 residues. Trimming removed 4 bases from V and 5 bases from J, with 16 bases in between. Germline CDR1 is SGHRS and CDR2 is YFSETQ. The CDR3 bases are TGCGCCAGCAGCCCCCTCGACGGTGCTTATCAGCCCCAGCATTTT. Protein: CASSPLDGAYQPQHF.

The V gene is TRBV12-3 or TRBV12-4, the J gene TRBJ1-5; the D gene is possibly TRBD1 (6 bases). The CDR3 is 13 residues long. Trimming removed 5 bases from V and 4 bases from J, with 9 bases in between. CDR3 residues: CASSPDSNQPQHF. The CDR3 DNA sequence: TGTGCCAGCAGTCCGGACAGTAATCAGCCCCAGCATTTT.

This rearrangement joins TRBV24-1 to TRBJ2-5; D gene unclear. Between the trimmed V and J ends, which lost 0 bases and 7 bases, there was a span of 5 bases. The CDR3 has 12 residues. Germline-derived CDR1 and CDR2 are KGHDR and SFDVKD. The CDR3 DNA is TGTGCCACCAGTGATTTGCTAGGGACCCAGTACTTC. Translation gives CATSDLLGTQYF.

This chain links TRBV19 with TRBJ1-1; perhaps TRBD1 as D (5 bases). V lost 9 bases and J lost 3, with 17 bases in between. This CDR3 has 14 residues. Germline values: CDR1 LNHDA, CDR2 SQIVND (reference sequence). The CDR3 sequence is CASTIRGADTEAFF. CDR3 coding DNA: TGTGCCAGCACGATACGAGGGGCTGACACTGAAGCTTTCTTT.

The gene calls are TRBV20-1 and TRBJ1-4; no definite D call. This CDR3 comprises 14 residues. The V end lost 6 bases, the J end lost 0 bases, and 11 bases lay between the germline ends. The germline gives CDR1 DFQATT, CDR2 SNEGSKA (reference sequence). DNA of the CDR3: TGCAGTGCCTCTCCACGGGCAACTAATGAAAAACTGTTTTTT. Its protein product is CSASPRATNEKLFF.

This sequence joins TRBV6-5 and TRBJ1-2, with a weak D call TRBD1 (6 bases). The germline gives CDR1 MNHEY, CDR2 SVGAGI. The CDR3 covers 13 residues. V lost 2 bases, J lost 2 bases, and 6 bases lay in between. The CDR3 coding sequence is TGTGCCAGCAGTTACGACAGGAACTATGGCTACACCTTC. This gives the protein CASSYDRNYGYTF.

The chain links TRBV20-1 to TRBJ1-1; D gene uncertain. Germline lookup yields CDR1 DFQATT and CDR2 SNEGSKA (reference sequence). The V gene lost 1 base and the J gene lost 3 bases, with 12 bases spanning the gap. The length of the CDR3 is 14 residues. In DNA, the CDR3 is TGCAGTGCTAGAGTCACAACCGATTACACTGAAGCTTTCTTT. Translating gives CSARVTTDYTEAFF.

This clonotype was seen only a few times. The V call is TRBV7-2, the J call TRBJ1-5; D is possibly TRBD1 (6 bases). The CDR3 is made up of 15 amino acids. The V and J ends lost 3 bases and 6 bases respectively, with 15 bases between them. Germline V lookup: CDR1 SGHTA, CDR2 FQGNSA. The DNA for the CDR3 is TGTGCCAGCAGCTTCGGGGGCGGGGGGACTCAGCCCCAGCATTTT. As protein: CASSFGGGGTQPQHF. Together with reference TRBV7-2 and TRBJ1-5, the CDR3 gives the full variable domain: GAGVSQSPSNKVTEKGKDVELRCDPISGHTALYWYRQSLGQGLEFLIYFQGNSAPDKSGLPSDRFSAERTGGSVSTLTIQRTQQEDSAVYLCASSFGGGGTQPQHFGDGTRLSIL.

The J gene is TRBJ1-6, the V gene TRBV28; a weak D match, TRBD1 (5 bases). Trimming pared 4 bases from V and 14 bases from J, leaving 21 bases between. Looked up from germline, CDR1 is MDHEN and CDR2 is SYDVKM. This CDR3 has 15 amino acids. The CDR3 sequence: CASSWDGTVNYALHF. In DNA, the CDR3 is TGTGCCAGCAGTTGGGACGGGACGGTCAATTATGCCCTCCACTTT.

The chain combines TRBV6-1 with TRBJ2-7; no definite D call. V lost 0 bases and J 4 bases, leaving 1 base between the germline ends. CDR3 length: 11 amino acids. Germline assignment: CDR1 MNHNS and CDR2 SASEGT. The CDR3 nucleotides read TGTGCCAGCAGTGAAGCTTACGAGCAGTACTTC. This sequence encodes CASSEAYEQYF.

This clonotype has only one observation. V usage is TRBV2 and J usage is TRBJ1-4, with 7 bases aligning to TRBD1. This CDR3 contains 14 residues. Trimming took 6 bases from V and 4 from J; bases not matched to a gene: 5. Germline V gene sequence: CDR1 SNHLY, CDR2 FYNNEI. DNA for the CDR3: TGTGCCAGCAGCCAGGACAGGTTTAATGAAAAACTGTTTTTT. Its translation: CASSQDRFNEKLFF. Full variable domain (remainder filled in from reference TRBV2 and TRBJ1-4): EPEVTQTPSHQVTQMGQEVILRCVPISNHLYFYWYRQILGQKVEFLVSFYNNEISEKSEIFDDQFSVERPDGSNFTLKIRSTKLEDSAMYFCASSQDRFNEKLFFGSGTQLSVL.

The chain joins TRBV7-9 to TRBJ2-5; TRBD1 might be the D (6 bases). The length of the CDR3 is 15 residues. From germline, CDR1 is SEHNR and CDR2 FQNEAQ (reference sequence). V was cut by 2 bases and J by 3 bases, with 13 bases left in between. CDR3 region: CASSLWADSEETQYF. In nucleotides, the CDR3 is TGTGCCAGCAGCTTATGGGCGGACAGTGAAGAGACCCAGTACTTC. Looking up the rest from reference TRBV7-9 and TRBJ2-5 gives the full variable domain: DTGVSQNPRHKITKRGQNVTFRCDPISEHNRLYWYRQTLGQGPEFLTYFQNEAQLEKSRLLSDRFSAERPKGSFSTLEIQRTEQGDSAMYLCASSLWADSEETQYFGPGTRLLVL.

The chain recombines TRBV7-2 with TRBJ2-3; 10 bases map to TRBD2. Unmatched junction bases numbered 6, after V lost 5 bases and J lost 4 bases. This CDR3 is 15 amino acids long. The germline V gene has CDR1 SGHTA and CDR2 FQGNSA. CDR3 residues: CASSPSGGVSDTQYF. CDR3 nucleotides: TGTGCCAGCAGCCCCAGCGGGGGGGTATCAGATACGCAGTATTTT.

The chain couples TRBV7-3 to TRBJ2-5; possibly TRBD2 for D (6 bases). CDR1 SGHTA and CDR2 FQGTGA come from the germline V gene. The CDR3 extends over 13 amino acids. V gave up 6 bases and J gave up 5 bases, with 13 bases separating them. As DNA, the CDR3 is TGTGCCAGCAGTCCTGGACTAAGGGAGACCCAGTACTTC. Its translation: CASSPGLRETQYF.

This clonotype occurred a few times. In DNA form, the CDR3 reads TGTGCCAGCAGCTTAGCGTGGATGCAGGGTCCCACCAGTTACGAGCAGTACTTC. This translates into CASSLAWMQGPTSYEQYF. The chain carries TRBV7-9 and TRBJ2-7, with D maybe TRBD1 (5 bases). V lost 0 bases and J lost 4, with 22 bases in between. Germline V gene lookup returns CDR1 SEHNR and CDR2 FQNEAQ (reference sequence). This CDR3 spans 18 amino acids.

V and J are TRBV7-2 and TRBJ1-3; D perhaps matches TRBD1 (6 bases). CDR3 length equals 14 residues. From germline, CDR1 is SGHTA and CDR2 FQGNSA. Trimming took 3 bases from V and 4 from J, leaving 10 bases between them. CDR3 coding DNA: TGTGCCAGCAGCTTTACCAGGGGAGGAAACACCATATATTTT. Translation gives CASSFTRGGNTIYF.

The chain uses TRBV6-2 or TRBV6-3 and TRBJ1-6; 7 positions agree with TRBD1. The CDR3 has 15 residues. Germline loops: CDR1 MNHEY, CDR2 SVGEGT. Trimming at V came to 6 bases and at J to 2 bases, leaving 4 bases not matched to a gene. The CDR3 loop reads CASSSDRTYNSPLHF. The CDR3 DNA is TGTGCCAGCAGCTCGGACAGGACCTATAATTCACCCCTCCACTTT.